This T cell receptor beta chain originates from a study of blood T cell repertoires in COVID-19. Study in general: There were acute and convalescent COVID-19 samples, and they came from the United States, Italy and Spain.

Source study methods: Estimated nucleated cell counts came from reference gene primer amplification. Data came from immunoSEQ multiplex PCR; TCRdb stores just in-frame clones and leaves some out. The V and J calls and clone size were taken over from that table, and D and trimming were inferred from the DNA. The data show 300,000 to 350,000 clones, with around nine tenths seen just once and 3.9% held by the top ten. Those who participated ranged in age from 18 to 89 years and resided in about two dozen US areas. A COVID-19 case was met by exposed participants within 2 weeks before study entry. Germline assignment: CDR1 SGHTA and CDR2 FQGNSA. The CDR3 sequence is 15 residues long. V shed 4 bases and J shed 4 bases, with 16 bases lying between them.

Sequencing was carried out using PBMCs or T cells enriched from blood (not recorded which). The V call is TRBV7-2, the J call TRBJ1-2; D gene ambiguous. The receptor's source is a woman aged 25 to 39 who had been exposed to COVID-19. The CDR3 DNA is TGTGCCAGCAGCTCGAGTCCGGTGGACTTCTATGGCTACACCTTC. Its translation: CASSSSPVDFYGYTF.